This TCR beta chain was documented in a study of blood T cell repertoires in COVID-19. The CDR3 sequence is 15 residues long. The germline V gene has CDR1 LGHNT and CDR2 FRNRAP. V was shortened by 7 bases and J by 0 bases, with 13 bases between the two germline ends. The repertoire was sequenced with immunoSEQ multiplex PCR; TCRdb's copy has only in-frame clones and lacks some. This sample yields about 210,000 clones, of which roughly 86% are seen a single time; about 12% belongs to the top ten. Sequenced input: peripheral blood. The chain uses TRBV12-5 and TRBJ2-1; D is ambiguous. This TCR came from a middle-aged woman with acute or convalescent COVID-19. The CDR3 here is CASVPGSSSYNEQFF. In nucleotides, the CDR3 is TGTGCTAGTGTACCAGGTTCGAGCTCCTACAATGAGCAGTTCTTC.